The 22 T cell receptor beta chains presented below share a single source sample, sequenced in a study of CD8 T cells in ankylosing spondylitis. In TCRdb, the 5' RACE reads were re-called with MiXCR into one record per CDR3 protein. The table has some 200,000 distinct CDR3 sequences, roughly 13% seen once. The sample taken for sequencing was blood, either unsorted or a sorted T cell fraction (not recorded which). These receptor sequences come from a male donor with ankylosing spondylitis or in good health (not recorded which).

This clonotype was seen more than once but under ten times. V is TRBV20-1 and J is TRBJ2-7, with D maybe TRBD1 (5 bases). Trimming pared 1 base from V and 2 bases from J, leaving 12 bases between. The CDR3 has 14 residues. Germline lookup yields CDR1 DFQATT and CDR2 SNEGSKA (reference sequence). CDR3 protein: CSARAVDSPYEQYF. The CDR3 bases are TGCAGTGCTAGAGCAGTCGACAGTCCCTACGAGCAGTACTTC.

This clonotype turned up a few times. This sequence joins TRBV29-1 and TRBJ2-1, with D unclear. The CDR3 is 10 residues long. Deletions cut 1 base from V and 16 bases from J, with 11 bases between. Germline lookup yields CDR1 SQVTM and CDR2 ANQGSEA. The CDR3 DNA reads as TGCAGCGTTGAAGGCGAGTTGGGTTTCTTC. Translating gives CSVEGELGFF.

The gene calls are TRBV27 and TRBJ2-1, with 8 nucleotides matching TRBD2. This CDR3 region has 15 residues. V was clipped by 5 bases and J by 4 bases; unmatched bases: 7. The germline gives CDR1 MNHEY, CDR2 SMNVEV (reference sequence). Here the CDR3 DNA reads TGTGCCAGCAGTATTACTAGCGGATGGTACAATGAGCAGTTCTTC. Amino acid sequence: CASSITSGWYNEQFF.

V is TRBV7-9 and J is TRBJ1-1; no clear D. The CDR3 is 14 amino acids. Germline assignment: CDR1 SEHNR and CDR2 FQNEAQ (reference sequence). V dropped 1 base and J dropped 0 bases, with 6 bases sitting between them. The CDR3 here is CASSLVRMNTEAFF. CDR3 bases: TGTGCCAGCAGCTTAGTAAGGATGAACACTGAAGCTTTCTTT.

This chain connects TRBV11-2 to TRBJ2-7, with D unresolved. The CDR3 has 13 amino acids. Germline lookup yields CDR1 SGHAT and CDR2 FQNNGV. V was pared by 1 base and J by 3 bases, with 7 bases between. The CDR3 here is CASSLGRLYEQYF. As DNA, the CDR3 is TGTGCCAGCAGCTTAGGGCGGCTCTACGAGCAGTACTTC.

This clonotype was seen many times. The chain carries TRBV12-3 or TRBV12-4 and TRBJ2-5, with D uncertain. The length of the CDR3 is 14 residues. With 4 bases removed from V and 4 bases from J, the gap between germline ends came to 13 bases. This chain's CDR3 is CASSSLRVGETQYF. In nucleotides, the CDR3 is TGTGCCAGCAGTTCCCTCCGGGTGGGAGAGACCCAGTACTTC.

The chain uses TRBV18 and TRBJ2-3, with D unclear. CDR3 size: 13 residues. Germline CDR1 reads KGHSH; CDR2 reads LQKENI. The V end lost 3 bases, the J end lost 6 bases, and 10 bases lay between the germline ends. The CDR3 DNA sequence: TGTGCCAGCTCACCGGGATCTGTGGATACGCAGTATTTT. It yields the protein CASSPGSVDTQYF. The complete variable domain, with remaining parts taken from reference TRBV18 and TRBJ2-3, reads NAGVMQNPRHLVRRRGQEARLRCSPMKGHSHVYWYRQLPEEGLKFMVYLQKENIIDESGMPKERFSAEFPKEGPSILRIQQVVRGDSAAYFCASSPGSVDTQYFGPGTRLTVL.

There are many counts of this clonotype. J is TRBJ1-6 and V is TRBV27; a weak D match, TRBD1 (6 bases). Germline V gene data show CDR1 as MNHEY and CDR2 as SMNVEV (reference sequence). V was trimmed by 5 bases and J by 11 bases, leaving 13 bases between them. The CDR3 covers 13 residues. CDR3 sequence reads: CASSRTALTPLHF. DNA of the CDR3: TGTGCCAGCAGTAGGACAGCCCTAACACCCCTCCACTTT.

The J gene is TRBJ2-7, the V gene TRBV27; TRBD1 might be the D (6 bases). Between the trimmed V and J ends, which lost 3 bases and 1 base, there was a span of 10 bases. This CDR3 spans 14 amino acids. In germline, CDR1 is MNHEY, CDR2 SMNVEV (reference sequence). This chain's CDR3 is CASSFRGRSYEQYF. The CDR3 DNA sequence: TGTGCCAGCAGTTTCAGGGGCCGGTCCTACGAGCAGTACTTC.

This clonotype was seen ten or more times. The rearrangement links TRBV7-2 to TRBJ2-3; D remains unclear. Germline V CDR1 and CDR2: SGHTA, FQGNSA. There are 15 residues in the CDR3. Deletions cut 5 bases from V and 1 base from J, with 13 bases between. The CDR3 nucleotides are TGTGCCAGCAGCGACTCGGACGGACGCACAGATACGCAGTATTTT. As protein: CASSDSDGRTDTQYF.

The rearrangement uses TRBV30 and TRBJ2-7, with D unclear. CDR3 length equals 13 residues. From germline, CDR1 is GTSNPN and CDR2 SVGIG (reference sequence). Deletions cut 4 bases from V and 0 bases from J, with 10 bases between. For the CDR3, the DNA is TGTGCCTGGAAGAAGACCGGCTCCTACGAGCAGTACTTC. This codes for CAWKKTGSYEQYF.

The V and J genes are TRBV27 and TRBJ1-2; 7 positions agree with TRBD1. The CDR3 sequence is 15 residues long. The V segment lost 0 bases and the J segment 8 bases; nucleotides outside the gene matches: 9. Germline CDR1 is MNHEY and CDR2 is SMNVEV (reference sequence). CDR3 sequence reads: CASSLSGGGSRGYTF. DNA of the CDR3: TGTGCCAGCAGTTTATCAGGGGGCGGGAGTAGGGGCTACACCTTC.

This clonotype has more than one count but fewer than ten. The chain is built from TRBV5-1 and TRBJ2-1, with TRBD2 matching 8 bases. This CDR3 has 16 amino acids. Germline V gives CDR1 SGHRS, CDR2 YFSETQ. Unmatched junction bases numbered 14, after V lost 4 bases and J lost 8 bases. The CDR3 DNA follows: TGCGCCAGCAGCCCGGGGGGGCTAGCGAGGATGTATGAGCAGTTCTTC. Translation: CASSPGGLARMYEQFF.

The CDR3 DNA reads TGTGCCATCCCCGCGGACAGGGTAAGGGTGAACACTGAAGCTTTCTTT. As protein: CAIPADRVRVNTEAFF. This chain connects TRBV7-9 to TRBJ1-1, with 8 bases matching TRBD1. The V and J ends lost 10 bases and 0 bases, in that order; junction bases with no gene match: 13. The CDR3 covers 16 residues. Germline V lookup: CDR1 SEHNR, CDR2 FQNEAQ (reference sequence).

This clonotype was seen a few times. This chain uses TRBV6-1 with TRBJ2-1; D uncertain. Per the germline V gene, CDR1 is MNHNS and CDR2 is SASEGT. The V end was cut by 6 bases, the J end by 10 bases, with 19 bases between. The CDR3 has 14 amino acids. This chain's CDR3 is CASSPYDAAYEQFF. DNA of the CDR3: TGTGCCAGCAGCCCCTACGACGCGGCATACGAGCAGTTCTTC.

The chain links TRBV4-1 to TRBJ1-1; 7 positions agree with TRBD1. The germline V gene encodes CDR1 MGHRA and CDR2 YSYEKL. The CDR3 covers 13 residues. The trim removed 11 bases at V and 1 base at J, leaving 7 bases unmatched. This CDR3 is CAVGQAGNTEAFF. The CDR3 bases are TGCGCCGTAGGACAGGCGGGGAACACTGAAGCTTTCTTT.

This chain uses TRBV5-1 with TRBJ1-2; 8 bases fit TRBD1. Trimming at V came to 4 bases and at J to 6 bases, leaving 8 bases not matched to a gene. This CDR3 has 14 residues. Germline CDR1 SGHRS, CDR2 YFSETQ. The CDR3 here is CASSPTDRANGYTF. CDR3 DNA sequence: TGCGCCAGCAGCCCAACGGACAGGGCAAATGGCTACACCTTC.

This clonotype has only a few counts. The chain carries TRBV15 and TRBJ2-1; TRBD2 agrees at 12 bases. The germline V gene encodes CDR1 LNHNV and CDR2 YYDKDF (reference sequence). The CDR3 length is 17 residues. Trimming removed 5 bases from V and 1 base from J; junction bases left unmatched: 6. CDR3 in amino acids: CATSGFTSGGSYNEQFF. As DNA, the CDR3 is TGTGCCACCAGCGGATTCACTAGCGGGGGGTCCTACAATGAGCAGTTCTTC.

This clonotype showed up just a few times. V and J are TRBV3-1 and TRBJ2-1; 13 bases match TRBD2. Germline lookup yields CDR1 LGHDT and CDR2 YNNKEL (reference sequence). The J segment lost 3 bases and the V segment lost 4 bases, leaving 6 bases of the junction unmatched. The CDR3 has 17 residues. CDR3 amino acids: CASSLGTSGENYNEQFF. CDR3 coding DNA: TGTGCCAGCAGCCTCGGGACTAGCGGGGAAAACTACAATGAGCAGTTCTTC.

This clonotype was counted between two and nine times. The genes are TRBV19 and TRBJ2-1; D tentatively reads TRBD1 or TRBD2 (6 bases each). Germline CDR1 LNHDA, CDR2 SQIVND (reference sequence). CDR3 length: 14 amino acids. With 3 bases removed from V and 7 bases from J, the gap between germline ends came to 13 bases. CDR3 sequence (DNA): TGTGCCAGTAGTATTTGGGGGGCATGGAATGAGCAGTTCTTC. Its translation is CASSIWGAWNEQFF.

This clonotype appeared many times. V usage is TRBV5-5 and J usage is TRBJ2-3; TRBD1 is a possible D gene (5 bases). From germline, CDR1 is SGHKS and CDR2 YYEKEE (reference sequence). This CDR3 has 15 residues. V was clipped by 1 base and J by 0 bases, with 9 bases between them. The CDR3 is CASSLLQGSTDTQYF. As DNA, the CDR3 is TGTGCCAGCAGCTTGCTCCAGGGTAGCACAGATACGCAGTATTTT.

This clonotype was observed a handful of times. The chain carries TRBV12-3 or TRBV12-4 and TRBJ1-1; D is perhaps TRBD1 (6 bases). The CDR3 covers 14 residues. V lost 3 bases, J lost 5 bases, and 13 bases lay in between. The CDR3 DNA sequence: TGTGCCAGCAGTTTGGGGGGGCGCGGAACTGAAGCTTTCTTT. This gives the protein CASSLGGRGTEAFF.